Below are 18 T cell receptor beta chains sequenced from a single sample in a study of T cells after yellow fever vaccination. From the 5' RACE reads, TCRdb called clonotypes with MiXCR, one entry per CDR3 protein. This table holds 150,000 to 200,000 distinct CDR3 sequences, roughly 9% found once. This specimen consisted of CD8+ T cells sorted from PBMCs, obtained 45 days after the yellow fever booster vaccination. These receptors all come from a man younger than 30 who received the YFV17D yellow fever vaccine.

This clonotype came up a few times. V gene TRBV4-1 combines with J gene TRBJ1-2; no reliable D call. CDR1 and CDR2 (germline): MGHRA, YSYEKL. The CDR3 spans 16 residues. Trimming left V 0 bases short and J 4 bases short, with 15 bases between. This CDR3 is CASSQEGALVLYGYTF. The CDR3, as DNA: TGCGCCAGCAGCCAAGAAGGTGCTCTGGTACTCTATGGCTACACCTTC.

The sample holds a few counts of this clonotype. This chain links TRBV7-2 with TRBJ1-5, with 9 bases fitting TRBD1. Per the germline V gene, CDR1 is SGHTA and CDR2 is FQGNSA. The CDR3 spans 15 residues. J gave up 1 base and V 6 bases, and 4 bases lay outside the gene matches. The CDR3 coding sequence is TGTGCCAGCAGTACGACAGGGGGGAGCAATCAGCCCCAGCATTTT. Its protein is CASSTTGGSNQPQHF.

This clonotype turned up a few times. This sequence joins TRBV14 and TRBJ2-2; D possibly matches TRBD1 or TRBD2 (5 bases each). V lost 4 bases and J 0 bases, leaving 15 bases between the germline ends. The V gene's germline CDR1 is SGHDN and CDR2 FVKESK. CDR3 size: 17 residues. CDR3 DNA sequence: TGTGCCAGCAGCCGGAAAGGATGGGGGACGAACACCGGGGAGCTGTTTTTT. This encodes CASSRKGWGTNTGELFF.

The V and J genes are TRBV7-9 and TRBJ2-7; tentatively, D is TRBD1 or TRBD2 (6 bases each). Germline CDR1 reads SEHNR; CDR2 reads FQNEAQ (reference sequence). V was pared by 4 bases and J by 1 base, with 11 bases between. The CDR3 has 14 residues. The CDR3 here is CASSSQGRSYEQYF. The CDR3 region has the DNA TGTGCCAGCAGCTCCCAGGGGAGGTCCTACGAGCAGTACTTC.

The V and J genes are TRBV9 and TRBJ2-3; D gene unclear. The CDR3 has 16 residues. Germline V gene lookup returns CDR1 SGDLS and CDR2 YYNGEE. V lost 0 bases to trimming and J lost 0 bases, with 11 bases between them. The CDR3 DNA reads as TGTGCCAGCAGCGTAGTCGGTGGCCCTAGCACAGATACGCAGTATTTT. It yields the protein CASSVVGGPSTDTQYF.

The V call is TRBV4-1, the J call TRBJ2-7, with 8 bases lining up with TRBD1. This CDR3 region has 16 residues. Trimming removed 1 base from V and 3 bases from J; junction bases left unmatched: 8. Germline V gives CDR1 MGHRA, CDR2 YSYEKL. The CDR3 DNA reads TGCGCCAGCAGCCAAGGGGGGACAGGCGGGGACTACGAGCAGTACTTC. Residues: CASSQGGTGGDYEQYF.

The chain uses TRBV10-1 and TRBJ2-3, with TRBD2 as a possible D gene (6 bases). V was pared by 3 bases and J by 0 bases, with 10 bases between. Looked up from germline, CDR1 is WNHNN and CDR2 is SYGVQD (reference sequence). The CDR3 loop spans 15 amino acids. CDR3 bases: TGCGCCAGCAGTGAATCCGGGACTAGCACAGATACGCAGTATTTT. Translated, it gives CASSESGTSTDTQYF.

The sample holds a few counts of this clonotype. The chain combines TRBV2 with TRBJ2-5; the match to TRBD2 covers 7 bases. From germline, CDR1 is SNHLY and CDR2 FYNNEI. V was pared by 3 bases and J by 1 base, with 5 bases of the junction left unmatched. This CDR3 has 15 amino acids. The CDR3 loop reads CASSDVAGIQETQYF. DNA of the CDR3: TGTGCCAGCAGTGATGTAGCGGGTATCCAAGAGACCCAGTACTTC.

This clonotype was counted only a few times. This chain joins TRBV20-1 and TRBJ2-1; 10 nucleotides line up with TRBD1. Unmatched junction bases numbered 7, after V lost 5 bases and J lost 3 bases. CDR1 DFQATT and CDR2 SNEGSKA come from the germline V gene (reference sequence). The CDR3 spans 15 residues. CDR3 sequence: CSAATGDRGYNEQFF. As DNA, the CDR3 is TGCAGTGCTGCGACCGGGGACAGGGGCTACAATGAGCAGTTCTTC.

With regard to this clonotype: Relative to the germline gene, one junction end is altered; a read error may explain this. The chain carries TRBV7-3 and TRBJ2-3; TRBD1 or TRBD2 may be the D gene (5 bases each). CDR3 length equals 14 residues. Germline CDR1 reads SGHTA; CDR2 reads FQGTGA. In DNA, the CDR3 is TGTGCCAGCAGCCCCCGGGACCACACAGATGCGCAGTATTTT. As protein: CASSPRDHTDAQYF.

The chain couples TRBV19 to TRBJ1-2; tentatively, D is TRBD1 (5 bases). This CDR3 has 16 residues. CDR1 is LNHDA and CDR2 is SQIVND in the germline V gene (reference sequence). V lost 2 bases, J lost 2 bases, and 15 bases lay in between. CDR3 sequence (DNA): TGTGCCAGTAGTATACGACAGCCCGACCAAAACTATGGCTACACCTTC. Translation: CASSIRQPDQNYGYTF.

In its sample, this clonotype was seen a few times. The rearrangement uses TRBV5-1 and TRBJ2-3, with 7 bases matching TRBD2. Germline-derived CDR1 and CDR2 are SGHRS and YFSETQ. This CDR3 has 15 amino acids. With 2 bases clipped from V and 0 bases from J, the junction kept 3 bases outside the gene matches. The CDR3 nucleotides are TGCGCCAGCAGCTTAGCGGGGATTAGCACAGATACGCAGTATTTT. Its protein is CASSLAGISTDTQYF.

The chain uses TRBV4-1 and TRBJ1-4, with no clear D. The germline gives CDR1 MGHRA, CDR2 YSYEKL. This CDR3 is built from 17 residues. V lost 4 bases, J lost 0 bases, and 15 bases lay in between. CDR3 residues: CASSPRIPVATNEKLFF. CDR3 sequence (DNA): TGCGCCAGCAGCCCGCGGATCCCCGTTGCAACTAATGAAAAACTGTTTTTT.

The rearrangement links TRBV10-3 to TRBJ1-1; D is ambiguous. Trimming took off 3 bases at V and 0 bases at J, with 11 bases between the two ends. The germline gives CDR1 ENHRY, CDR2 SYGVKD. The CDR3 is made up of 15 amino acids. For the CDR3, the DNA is TGTGCCATCAGTGATAAGAAGTACATGAACACTGAAGCTTTCTTT. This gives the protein CAISDKKYMNTEAFF.

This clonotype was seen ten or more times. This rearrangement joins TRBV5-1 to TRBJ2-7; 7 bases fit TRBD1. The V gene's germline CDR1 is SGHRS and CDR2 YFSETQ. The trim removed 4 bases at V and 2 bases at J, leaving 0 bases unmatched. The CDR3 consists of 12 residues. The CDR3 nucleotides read TGCGCCAGCAGCGGGACAGCCTACGAGCAGTACTTC. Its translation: CASSGTAYEQYF. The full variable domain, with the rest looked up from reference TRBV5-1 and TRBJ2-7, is KAGVTQTPRYLIKTRGQQVTLSCSPISGHRSVSWYQQTPGQGLQFLFEYFSETQRNKGNFPGRFSGRQFSNSRSEMNVSTLELGDSALYLCASSGTAYEQYFGPGTRLTVT.

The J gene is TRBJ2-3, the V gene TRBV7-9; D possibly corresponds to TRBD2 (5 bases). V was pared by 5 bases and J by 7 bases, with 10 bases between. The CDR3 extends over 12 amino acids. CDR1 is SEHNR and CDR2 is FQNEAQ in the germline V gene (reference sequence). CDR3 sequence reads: CASSLDSHTQYF. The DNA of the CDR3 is TGTGCCAGCAGCCTGGACTCTCATACGCAGTATTTT.

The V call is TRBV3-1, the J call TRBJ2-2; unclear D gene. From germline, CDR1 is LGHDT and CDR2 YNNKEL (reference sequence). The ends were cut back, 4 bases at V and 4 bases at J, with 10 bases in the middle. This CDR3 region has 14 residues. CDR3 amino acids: CASSLWDVTGELFF. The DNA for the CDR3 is TGTGCCAGCAGCCTCTGGGATGTCACCGGGGAGCTGTTTTTT.

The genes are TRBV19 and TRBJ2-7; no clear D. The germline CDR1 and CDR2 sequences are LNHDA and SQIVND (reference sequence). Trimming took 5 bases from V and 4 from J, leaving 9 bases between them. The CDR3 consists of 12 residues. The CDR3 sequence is CASSPTWYEQYF. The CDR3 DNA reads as TGTGCCAGTAGTCCAACTTGGTACGAGCAGTACTTC.